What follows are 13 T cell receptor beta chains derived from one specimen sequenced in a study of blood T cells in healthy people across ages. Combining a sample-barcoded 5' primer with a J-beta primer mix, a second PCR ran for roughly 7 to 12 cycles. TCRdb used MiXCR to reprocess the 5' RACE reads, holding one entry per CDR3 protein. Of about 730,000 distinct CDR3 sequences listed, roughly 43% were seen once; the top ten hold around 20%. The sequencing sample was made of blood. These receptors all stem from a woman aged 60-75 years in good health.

The CDR3 nucleotides are TGTGCCAGCATGGAGGCTAGCGGGAGATCTGAGACCCAGTACTTC. Translated: CASMEASGRSETQYF. The chain employs TRBV25-1 and TRBJ2-5, with TRBD2 matching over 10 bases. Germline V gene data show CDR1 as MGHDK and CDR2 as SYGVNS. Trimming removed 7 bases from V and 5 bases from J; junction bases left unmatched: 10. This CDR3 is 15 amino acids long.

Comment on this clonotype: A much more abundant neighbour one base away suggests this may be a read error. Here the CDR3 reads CASSLVWGDTQYF. CDR3 coding DNA: TGTGCCAGCAGTTTAGTCTGGGGAGATACGCAGTATTTT. V gene TRBV27 combines with J gene TRBJ2-3; D is ambiguous. The germline gives CDR1 MNHEY, CDR2 SMNVEV (reference sequence). V lost 2 bases and J 5 bases, leaving 8 bases between the germline ends. This CDR3 spans 13 amino acids.

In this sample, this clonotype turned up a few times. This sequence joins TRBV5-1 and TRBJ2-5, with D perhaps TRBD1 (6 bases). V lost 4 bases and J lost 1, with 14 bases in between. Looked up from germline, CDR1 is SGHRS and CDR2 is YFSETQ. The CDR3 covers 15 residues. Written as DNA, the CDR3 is TGCGCCAGCAGCCTACCGTCGACAGGCCAAGAGACCCAGTACTTC. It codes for CASSLPSTGQETQYF.

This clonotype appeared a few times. CDR3 sequence (DNA): TGTGCCAGCAGCTTAATAACGGACTCCTCCTACAATGAGCAGTTCTTC. Encoded protein: CASSLITDSSYNEQFF. The chain employs TRBV7-2 and TRBJ2-1; a possible D gene is TRBD2 (5 bases). V dropped 2 bases and J dropped 0 bases, with 11 bases sitting between them. Germline V lookup: CDR1 SGHTA, CDR2 FQGNSA. This CDR3 region has 16 residues. Drawing the rest from reference TRBV7-2 and TRBJ2-1, the complete variable domain is GAGVSQSPSNKVTEKGKDVELRCDPISGHTALYWYRQSLGQGLEFLIYFQGNSAPDKSGLPSDRFSAERTGGSVSTLTIQRTQQEDSAVYLCASSLITDSSYNEQFFGPGTRLTVL.

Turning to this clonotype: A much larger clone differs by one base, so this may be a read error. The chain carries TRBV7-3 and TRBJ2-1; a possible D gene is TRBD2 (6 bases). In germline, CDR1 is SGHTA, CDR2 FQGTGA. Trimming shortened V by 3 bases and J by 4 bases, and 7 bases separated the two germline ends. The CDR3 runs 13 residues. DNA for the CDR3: TGTGCCAGCAGCTTCGGGACTTACAATGAGCAGTTCTTC. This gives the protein CASSFGTYNEQFF. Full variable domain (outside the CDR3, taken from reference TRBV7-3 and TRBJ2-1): GAGVSQTPSNKVTEKGKYVELRCDPISGHTALYWYRQSLGQGPEFLIYFQGTGAADDSGLPNDRFFAVRPEGSVSTLKIQRTERGDSAVYLCASSFGTYNEQFFGPGTRLTVL.

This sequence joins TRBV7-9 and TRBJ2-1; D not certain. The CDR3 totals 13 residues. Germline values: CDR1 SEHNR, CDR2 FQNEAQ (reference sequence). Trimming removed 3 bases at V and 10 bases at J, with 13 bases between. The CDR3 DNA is TGTGCCAGCAGCTTTGAGCACGGCGACGAGCAGTTCTTC. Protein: CASSFEHGDEQFF.

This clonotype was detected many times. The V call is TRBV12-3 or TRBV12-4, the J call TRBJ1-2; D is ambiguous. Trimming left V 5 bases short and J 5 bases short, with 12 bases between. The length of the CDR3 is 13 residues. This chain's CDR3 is CASSTRVLYGYTF. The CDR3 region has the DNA TGTGCCAGCAGTACGCGGGTTCTTTATGGCTACACCTTC.

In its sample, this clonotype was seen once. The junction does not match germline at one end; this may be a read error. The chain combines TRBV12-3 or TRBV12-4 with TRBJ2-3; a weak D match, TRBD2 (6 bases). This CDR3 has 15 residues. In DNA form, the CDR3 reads TGTGCCAGCAGTCCGGGAGACAGAAGCACAGATGCGCAGTATTTT. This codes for CASSPGDRSTDAQYF.

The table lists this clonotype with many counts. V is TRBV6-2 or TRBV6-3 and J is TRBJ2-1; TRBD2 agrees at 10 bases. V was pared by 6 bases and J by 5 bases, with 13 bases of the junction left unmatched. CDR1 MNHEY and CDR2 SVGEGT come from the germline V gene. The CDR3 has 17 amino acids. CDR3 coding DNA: TGTGCCAGCAGGCAGTTCCCTAGCGGGAGAGACCACAATGAGCAGTTCTTC. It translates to CASRQFPSGRDHNEQFF.

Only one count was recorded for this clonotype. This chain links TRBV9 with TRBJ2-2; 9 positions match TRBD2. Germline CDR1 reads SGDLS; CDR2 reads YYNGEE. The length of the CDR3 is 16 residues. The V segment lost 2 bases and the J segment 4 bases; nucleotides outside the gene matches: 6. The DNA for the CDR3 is TGTGCCAGCAGCGTCCGCGGGGGGGCCGCCACCGGGGAGCTGTTTTTT. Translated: CASSVRGGAATGELFF.

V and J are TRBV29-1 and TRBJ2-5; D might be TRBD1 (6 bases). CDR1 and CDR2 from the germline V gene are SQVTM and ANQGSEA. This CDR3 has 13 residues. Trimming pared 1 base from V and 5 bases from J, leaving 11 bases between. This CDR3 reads CSVEGGGLETQYF. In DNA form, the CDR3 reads TGCAGCGTTGAAGGAGGGGGTTTGGAGACCCAGTACTTC.

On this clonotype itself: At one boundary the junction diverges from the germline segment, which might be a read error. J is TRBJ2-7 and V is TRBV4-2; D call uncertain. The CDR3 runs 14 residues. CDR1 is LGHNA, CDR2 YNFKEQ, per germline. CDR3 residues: CTSSPGGKTYEQYF. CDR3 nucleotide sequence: TGTACCAGCAGCCCAGGCGGCAAAACCTACGAGCAGTACTTC.

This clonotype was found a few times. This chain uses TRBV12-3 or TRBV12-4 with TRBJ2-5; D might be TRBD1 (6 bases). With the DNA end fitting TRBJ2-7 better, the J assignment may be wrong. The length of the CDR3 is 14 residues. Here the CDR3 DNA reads TGTGCCAGCAGTTTGGGACCAGGGGTTTACGAGCAGTACTTC. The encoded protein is CASSLGPGVYEQYF.